The 19 T cell receptor beta chains in this list originate from one sample, sequenced in a study of T cells after yellow fever vaccination. MiXCR, run by TCRdb on the 5' RACE reads, gives a single entry per CDR3 protein. Of a few hundred thousand distinct CDR3 sequences in the sample, 11% were seen once. Sequenced here: PBMCs, sampled on the day of the first yellow fever vaccination. The receptors derive from a young man who received the YFV17D yellow fever vaccine.

This rearrangement joins TRBV12-3 or TRBV12-4 to TRBJ1-2; D is possibly TRBD1 (5 bases). The CDR3 runs to 13 residues. V gave up 9 bases and J gave up 6 bases, with 17 bases separating them. The CDR3: CASSHPREDGYTF. The DNA for the CDR3 is TGTGCCAGTTCCCACCCCAGGGAGGATGGCTACACCTTC.

With respect to this clonotype: This may arise from a read error, as a much more abundant clone is one base away. The rearrangement links TRBV12-3 or TRBV12-4 to TRBJ2-3; 7 bases line up with TRBD1. This CDR3 comprises 18 residues. CDR3 bases: TGTGCCTGCAGACAGGAAGAGGTCGGGACAGCTAGCACAGATACGCAGTATTTT. Translated, it gives CACRQEEVGTASTDTQYF.

V is TRBV20-1 and J is TRBJ2-3; D perhaps matches TRBD2 (6 bases). V was clipped by 0 bases and J by 1 base, with 11 bases between them. Germline V gene sequence: CDR1 DFQATT, CDR2 SNEGSKA (reference sequence). The CDR3 runs to 15 residues. The CDR3 bases are TGCAGTGCTAGAGATGGAGGGGACCGCACAGATACGCAGTATTTT. It yields the protein CSARDGGDRTDTQYF.

The V and J genes are TRBV5-1 and TRBJ1-6; TRBD1 aligns across 7 bases. Germline lookup yields CDR1 SGHRS and CDR2 YFSETQ. V lost 4 bases to trimming and J lost 6 bases; unmatched junction nucleotides: 4. The CDR3 is made up of 14 amino acids. The CDR3 sequence is CASSPGQFNSPLHF. The CDR3 bases are TGCGCCAGCAGCCCGGGACAGTTTAATTCACCCCTCCACTTT.

This clonotype was seen a few times. This chain connects TRBV4-1 to TRBJ1-3; no reliable D call. This CDR3 is 16 amino acids long. Trimming pared 2 bases from V and 4 bases from J, leaving 15 bases between. Germline V gives CDR1 MGHRA, CDR2 YSYEKL. The CDR3 region is CASSQHGLAFGNTIYF. The CDR3 bases are TGCGCCAGCAGCCAACACGGACTGGCATTCGGAAACACCATATATTTT.

Only a few counts were recorded for this clonotype. The chain combines TRBV2 with TRBJ2-6; 8 bases are shared with TRBD2. The V and J ends lost 4 bases and 2 bases, in that order; junction bases with no gene match: 7. The CDR3 spans 17 residues. The V gene's germline CDR1 is SNHLY and CDR2 FYNNEI. The CDR3 DNA is TGTGCCAGCAGTGGGGGGGGACTAGGAACTGGGGCCAACGTCCTGACTTTC. It yields the protein CASSGGGLGTGANVLTF.

This clonotype came up a few times. The chain joins TRBV25-1 to TRBJ2-5; D ambiguous. Germline loops: CDR1 MGHDK, CDR2 SYGVNS. The CDR3 runs to 13 residues. V lost 3 bases and J lost 0, with 5 bases in between. CDR3 coding DNA: TGTGCCAGCAGTGATACGAACCAAGAGACCCAGTACTTC. Translation: CASSDTNQETQYF.

The table lists this clonotype with many counts. The chain combines TRBV18 with TRBJ2-7, with 8 positions matching TRBD2. This CDR3 region has 14 residues. Germline V gives CDR1 KGHSH, CDR2 LQKENI. J lost 4 bases, V lost 3 bases, and 5 bases had no gene match. In DNA form, the CDR3 reads TGTGCCAGCTCACCCCCGGGGGGGGTTTACGAGCAGTACTTC. Translating gives CASSPPGGVYEQYF.

This clonotype was counted a few times. The chain links TRBV4-1 to TRBJ2-3; D gene unclear. This CDR3 spans 12 amino acids. Germline CDR1 is MGHRA and CDR2 is YSYEKL. V was shortened by 1 base and J by 9 bases, with 8 bases between the two germline ends. CDR3 sequence: CASSQGMGTQYF. The DNA of the CDR3 is TGCGCCAGCAGCCAAGGGATGGGGACGCAGTATTTT.

This sequence joins TRBV4-3 and TRBJ1-4; 7 bases line up with TRBD1. Per the germline V gene, CDR1 is LGHNA and CDR2 is YSLEER. Unmatched junction bases numbered 9, after V lost 3 bases and J lost 8 bases. The CDR3 loop spans 15 amino acids. The DNA for the CDR3 is TGCGCCAGCAGCCACTTTACCCAGGGGGAGGAAAAACTGTTTTTT. Its protein product is CASSHFTQGEEKLFF.

This clonotype has more than one count but fewer than ten. V and J are TRBV30 and TRBJ2-5, with D possibly being TRBD1 or TRBD2 (5 bases each). Trimming removed 2 bases from V and 2 bases from J, with 9 bases in between. Germline CDR1 and CDR2: GTSNPN and SVGIG (reference sequence). The CDR3 sequence is 13 residues long. The CDR3 loop is CAWSRGAQETQYF. CDR3 DNA: TGTGCCTGGAGTAGGGGAGCACAAGAGACCCAGTACTTC.

The V and J genes are TRBV7-8 and TRBJ1-1, with TRBD1 identical over 7 bases. The CDR3 is made up of 14 amino acids. V shed 5 bases, J shed 4 bases, and the junction held 7 bases outside the gene matches. The germline gives CDR1 SGHVS, CDR2 FQNEAQ. The CDR3 DNA follows: TGTGCCAGCAGCGCCCAGGGGGAGGGCACTGAAGCTTTCTTT. It encodes CASSAQGEGTEAFF. The entire variable domain, with the rest obtained from reference TRBV7-8 and TRBJ1-1, is as follows: GAGVSQSPRYKVAKRGQDVALRCDPISGHVSLFWYQQALGQGPEFLTYFQNEAQLDKSGLPSDRFFAERPEGSVSTLKIQRTQQEDSAVYLCASSAQGEGTEAFFGQGTRLTVV.

The V and J genes are TRBV11-2 and TRBJ2-1, with unresolved D. V was trimmed by 5 bases and J by 7 bases, leaving 9 bases between them. This CDR3 has 12 residues. CDR1 and CDR2 from the germline V gene are SGHAT and FQNNGV. CDR3 in amino acids: CASSTGPNEQFF. The CDR3 DNA reads as TGTGCCAGCAGCACGGGCCCTAATGAGCAGTTCTTC.

There are a few counts of this clonotype. J is TRBJ2-5 and V is TRBV5-1; D is perhaps TRBD2 (5 bases). V shed 2 bases and J shed 5 bases, with 13 bases lying between them. Looked up from germline, CDR1 is SGHRS and CDR2 is YFSETQ. This CDR3 is 14 amino acids long. In nucleotides, the CDR3 is TGCGCCAGCAGCTTCTTCGGGGAAGGTGAGACCCAGTACTTC. This sequence encodes CASSFFGEGETQYF.

This clonotype has at least ten counts. The chain joins TRBV7-9 to TRBJ2-3, with 8 nucleotides matching TRBD2. V trimming: 5 bases; J trimming: 5 bases; junction bases outside the gene matches: 12. The CDR3 contains 16 residues. Germline V gene data show CDR1 as SEHNR and CDR2 as FQNEAQ (reference sequence). The CDR3 spells CASSPGGQRVLDTQYF. DNA of the CDR3: TGTGCCAGCAGCCCGGGGGGGCAGCGGGTTTTAGATACGCAGTATTTT.

This clonotype was counted between two and nine times. The V call is TRBV12-3 or TRBV12-4, the J call TRBJ2-3; no firm D call. CDR3 length: 15 amino acids. V dropped 3 bases and J dropped 2 bases, with 12 bases sitting between them. CDR3 residues: CASSFRVGITDTQYF. Here the CDR3 DNA reads TGTGCCAGCAGTTTTAGGGTTGGGATCACAGATACGCAGTATTTT.

The table lists this clonotype with a few counts. This rearrangement joins TRBV7-2 to TRBJ2-2, with D possibly called TRBD1 or TRBD2 (5 bases each). Trimming pared 7 bases from V and 3 bases from J, leaving 9 bases between. From germline, CDR1 is SGHTA and CDR2 FQGNSA. This CDR3 region has 13 residues. This CDR3 reads CASMGRDTGELFF. Written as DNA, the CDR3 is TGTGCCAGCATGGGGCGGGACACCGGGGAGCTGTTTTTT.

The table lists this clonotype with many counts. The CDR3 region is CASSFGLAGQETQYF. The CDR3 region has the DNA TGTGCCAGCAGCTTTGGACTAGCGGGGCAAGAGACCCAGTACTTC. V is TRBV7-2 and J is TRBJ2-5, with TRBD2 matching 12 bases. The CDR3 loop spans 15 amino acids. Germline-derived CDR1 and CDR2 are SGHTA and FQGNSA. J lost 2 bases, V lost 3 bases, and 1 base had no gene match. Drawing the rest from reference TRBV7-2 and TRBJ2-5, the complete variable domain is GAGVSQSPSNKVTEKGKDVELRCDPISGHTALYWYRQSLGQGLEFLIYFQGNSAPDKSGLPSDRFSAERTGGSVSTLTIQRTQQEDSAVYLCASSFGLAGQETQYFGPGTRLLVL.

This clonotype was counted at least ten times. The gene calls are TRBV4-2 and TRBJ2-7, with D possibly being TRBD1 or TRBD2 (6 bases each). Germline CDR1 is LGHNA and CDR2 is YNFKEQ. The CDR3 runs to 15 residues. Trimming left V 0 bases short and J 6 bases short, with 15 bases between. Written as DNA, the CDR3 is TGTGCCAGCAGCCAAGAGGAGGGGCAGGGGTCCGAGCAGTACTTC. This codes for CASSQEEGQGSEQYF.